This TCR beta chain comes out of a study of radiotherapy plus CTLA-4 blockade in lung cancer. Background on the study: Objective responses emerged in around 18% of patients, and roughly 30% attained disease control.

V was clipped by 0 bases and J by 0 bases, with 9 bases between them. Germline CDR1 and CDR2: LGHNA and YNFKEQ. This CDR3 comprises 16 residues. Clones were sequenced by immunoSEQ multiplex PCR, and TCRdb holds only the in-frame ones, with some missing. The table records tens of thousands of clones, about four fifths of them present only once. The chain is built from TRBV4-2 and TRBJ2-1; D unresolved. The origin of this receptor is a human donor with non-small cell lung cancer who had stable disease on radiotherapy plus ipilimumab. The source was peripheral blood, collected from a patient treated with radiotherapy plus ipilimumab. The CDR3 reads CASSQDGAHSYNEQFF. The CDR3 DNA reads TGTGCCAGCAGCCAAGACGGCGCCCACTCCTACAATGAGCAGTTCTTC.